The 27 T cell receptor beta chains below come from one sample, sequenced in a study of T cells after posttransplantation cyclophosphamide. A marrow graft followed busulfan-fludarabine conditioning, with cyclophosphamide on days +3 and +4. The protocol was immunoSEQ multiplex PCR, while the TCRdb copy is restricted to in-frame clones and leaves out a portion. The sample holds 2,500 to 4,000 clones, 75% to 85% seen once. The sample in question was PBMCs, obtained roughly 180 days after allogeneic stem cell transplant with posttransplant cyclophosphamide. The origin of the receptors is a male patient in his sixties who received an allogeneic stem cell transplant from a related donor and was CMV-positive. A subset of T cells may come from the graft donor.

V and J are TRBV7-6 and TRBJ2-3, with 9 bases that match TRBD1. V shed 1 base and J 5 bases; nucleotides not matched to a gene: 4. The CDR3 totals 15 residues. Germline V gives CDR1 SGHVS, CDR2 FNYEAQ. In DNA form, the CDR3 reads TGTGCCAGCAGCTTAGAGACAGGGGGGGGAGATACGCAGTATTTT. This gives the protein CASSLETGGGDTQYF.

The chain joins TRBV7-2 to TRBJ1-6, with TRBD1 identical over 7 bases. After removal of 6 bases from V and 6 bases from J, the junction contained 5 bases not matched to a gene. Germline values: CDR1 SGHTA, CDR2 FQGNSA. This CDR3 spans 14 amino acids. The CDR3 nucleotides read TGTGCCAGCAGACCGGGACAGATTAATTCACCCCTCCACTTT. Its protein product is CASRPGQINSPLHF.

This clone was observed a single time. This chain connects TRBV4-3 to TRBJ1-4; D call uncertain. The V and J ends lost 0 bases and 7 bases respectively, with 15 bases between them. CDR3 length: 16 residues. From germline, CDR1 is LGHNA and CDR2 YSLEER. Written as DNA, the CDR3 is TGCGCCAGCAGCCAAGAGGGAGGCCCTTCGGGTGAAAAACTGTTTTTT. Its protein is CASSQEGGPSGEKLFF.

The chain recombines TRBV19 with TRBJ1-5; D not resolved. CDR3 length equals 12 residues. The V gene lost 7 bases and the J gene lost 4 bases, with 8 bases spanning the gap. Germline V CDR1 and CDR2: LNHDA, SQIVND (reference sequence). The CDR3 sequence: CASKSGNQPQHF. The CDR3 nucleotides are TGTGCCAGTAAATCAGGAAATCAGCCCCAGCATTTT.

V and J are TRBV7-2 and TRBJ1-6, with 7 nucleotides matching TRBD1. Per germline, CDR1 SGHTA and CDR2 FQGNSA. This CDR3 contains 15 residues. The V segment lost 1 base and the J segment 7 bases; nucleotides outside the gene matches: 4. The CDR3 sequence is CASSLGIRGNSPLHF. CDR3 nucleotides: TGTGCCAGCAGCTTAGGTATCAGGGGGAATTCACCCCTCCACTTT.

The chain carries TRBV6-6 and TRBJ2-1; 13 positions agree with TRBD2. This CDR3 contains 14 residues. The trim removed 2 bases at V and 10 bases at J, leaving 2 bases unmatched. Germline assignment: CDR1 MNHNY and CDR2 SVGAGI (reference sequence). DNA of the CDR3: TGTGCCAGCAGTTACGGACTAGCGGGGGACGAGCAGTTCTTC. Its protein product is CASSYGLAGDEQFF.

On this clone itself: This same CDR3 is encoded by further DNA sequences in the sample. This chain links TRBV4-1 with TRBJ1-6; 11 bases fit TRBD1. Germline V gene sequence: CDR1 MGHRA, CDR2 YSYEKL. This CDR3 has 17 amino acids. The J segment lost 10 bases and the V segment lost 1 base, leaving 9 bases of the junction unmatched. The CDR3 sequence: CASSQVGGTGGNSPLHF. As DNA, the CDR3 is TGCGCCAGCAGCCAAGTTGGGGGGACAGGGGGTAACTCACCCCTCCACTTT.

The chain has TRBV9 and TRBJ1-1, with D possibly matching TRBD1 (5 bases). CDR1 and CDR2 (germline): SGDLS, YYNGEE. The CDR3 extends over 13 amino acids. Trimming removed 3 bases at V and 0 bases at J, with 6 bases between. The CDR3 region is CASSGGVNTEAFF. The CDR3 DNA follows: TGTGCCAGCAGCGGGGGGGTGAACACTGAAGCTTTCTTT. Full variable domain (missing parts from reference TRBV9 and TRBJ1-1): DSGVTQTPKHLITATGQRVTLRCSPRSGDLSVYWYQQSLDQGLQFLIQYYNGEERAKGNILERFSAQQFPDLHSELNLSSLELGDSALYFCASSGGVNTEAFFGQGTRLTVV.

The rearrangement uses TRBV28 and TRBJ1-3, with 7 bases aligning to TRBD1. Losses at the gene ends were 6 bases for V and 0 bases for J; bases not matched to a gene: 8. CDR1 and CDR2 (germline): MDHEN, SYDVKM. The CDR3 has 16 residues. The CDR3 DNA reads TGTGCCAGCAGCCCAGGAGGGGGCCTCTCTGGAAACACCATATATTTT. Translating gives CASSPGGGLSGNTIYF.

Here the CDR3 reads CASRLDRWGEAFF. For the CDR3, the DNA is TGTGCCAGCAGGTTAGACAGGTGGGGTGAAGCTTTCTTT. The genes are TRBV27 and TRBJ1-1; perhaps TRBD1 as D (6 bases). Germline V gives CDR1 MNHEY, CDR2 SMNVEV (reference sequence). The CDR3 contains 13 residues. V was pared by 6 bases and J by 7 bases, with 15 bases between.

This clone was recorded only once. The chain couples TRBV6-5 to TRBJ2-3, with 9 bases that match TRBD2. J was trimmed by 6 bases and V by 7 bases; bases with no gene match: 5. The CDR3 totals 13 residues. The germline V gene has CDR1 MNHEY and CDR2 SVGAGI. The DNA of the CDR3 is TGTGCCAGCACATTAAGCGGGGGGGATACGCAGTATTTT. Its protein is CASTLSGGDTQYF.

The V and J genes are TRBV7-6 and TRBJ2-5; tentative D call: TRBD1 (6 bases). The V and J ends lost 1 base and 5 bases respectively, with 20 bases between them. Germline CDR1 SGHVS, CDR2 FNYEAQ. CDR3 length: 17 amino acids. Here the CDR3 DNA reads TGTGCCAGCAGCTTAGTGTGGGGGCGGGCTCCGGGTGAGACCCAGTACTTC. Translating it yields CASSLVWGRAPGETQYF.

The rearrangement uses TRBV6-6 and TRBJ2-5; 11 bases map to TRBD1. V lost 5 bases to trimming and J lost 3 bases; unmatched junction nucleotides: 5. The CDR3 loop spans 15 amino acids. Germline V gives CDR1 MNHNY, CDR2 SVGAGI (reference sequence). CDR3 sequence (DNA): TGTGCCAGCAGTCCCCGGGACAGGGGGAAAGAGACCCAGTACTTC. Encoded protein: CASSPRDRGKETQYF.

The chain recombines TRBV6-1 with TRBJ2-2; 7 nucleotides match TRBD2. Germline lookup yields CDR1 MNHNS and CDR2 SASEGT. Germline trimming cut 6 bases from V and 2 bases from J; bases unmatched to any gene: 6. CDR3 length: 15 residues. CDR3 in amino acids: CASRGGGVNTGELFF. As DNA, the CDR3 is TGTGCCAGCAGGGGGGGAGGGGTCAACACCGGGGAGCTGTTTTTT.

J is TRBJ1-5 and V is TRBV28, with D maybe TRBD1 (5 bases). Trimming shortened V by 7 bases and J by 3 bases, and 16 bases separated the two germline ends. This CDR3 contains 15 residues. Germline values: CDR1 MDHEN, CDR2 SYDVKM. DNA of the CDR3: TGTGCCAGCACCCCGGGGGGAAGTCTCAATCAGCCCCAGCATTTT. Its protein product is CASTPGGSLNQPQHF.

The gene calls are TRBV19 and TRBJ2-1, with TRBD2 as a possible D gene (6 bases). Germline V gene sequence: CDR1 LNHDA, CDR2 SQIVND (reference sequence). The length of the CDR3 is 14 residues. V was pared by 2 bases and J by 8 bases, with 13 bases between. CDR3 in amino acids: CASSIRELGHEQFF. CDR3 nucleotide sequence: TGTGCCAGTAGTATACGGGAGCTTGGGCATGAGCAGTTCTTC. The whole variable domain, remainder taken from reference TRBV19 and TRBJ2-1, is DGGITQSPKYLFRKEGQNVTLSCEQNLNHDAMYWYRQDPGQGLRLIYYSQIVNDFQKGDIAEGYSVSREKKESFPLTVTSAQKNPTAFYLCASSIRELGHEQFFGPGTRLTVL.

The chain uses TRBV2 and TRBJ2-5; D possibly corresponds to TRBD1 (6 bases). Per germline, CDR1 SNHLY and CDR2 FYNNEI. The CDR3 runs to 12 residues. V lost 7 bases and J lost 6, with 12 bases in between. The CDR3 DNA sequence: TGTGCCAGCAAGGAACAGGGACAGACCCAGTACTTC. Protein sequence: CASKEQGQTQYF.

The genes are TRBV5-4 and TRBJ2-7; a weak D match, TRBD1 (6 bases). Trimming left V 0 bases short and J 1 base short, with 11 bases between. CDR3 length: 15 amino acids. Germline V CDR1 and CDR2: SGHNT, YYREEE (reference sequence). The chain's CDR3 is CASSLEPQGSYEQYV. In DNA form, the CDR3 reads TGTGCCAGCAGCTTGGAGCCCCAGGGGTCCTACGAGCAGTACGTC.

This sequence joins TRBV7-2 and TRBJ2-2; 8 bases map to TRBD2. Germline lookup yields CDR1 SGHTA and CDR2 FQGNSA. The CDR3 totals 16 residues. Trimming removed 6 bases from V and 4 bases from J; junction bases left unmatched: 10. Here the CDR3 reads CASSTGGAAGTGELFF. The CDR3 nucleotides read TGTGCCAGCAGTACCGGGGGGGCCGCGGGCACCGGGGAGCTGTTTTTT.

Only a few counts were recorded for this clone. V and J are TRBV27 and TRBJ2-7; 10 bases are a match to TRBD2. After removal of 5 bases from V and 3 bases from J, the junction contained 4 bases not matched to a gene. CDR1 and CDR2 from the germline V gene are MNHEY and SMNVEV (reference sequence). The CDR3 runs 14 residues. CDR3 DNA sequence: TGTGCCAGCAGTCCATGGACTAGCGGCTACGAGCAGTACTTC. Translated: CASSPWTSGYEQYF.

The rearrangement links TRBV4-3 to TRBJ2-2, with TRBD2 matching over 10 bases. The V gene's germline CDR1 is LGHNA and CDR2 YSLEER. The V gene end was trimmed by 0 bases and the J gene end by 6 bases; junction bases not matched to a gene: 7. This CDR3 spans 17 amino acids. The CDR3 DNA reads TGCGCCAGCAGCCAAGACCCAGCGGGAGGGCCCGCCGGGGAGCTGTTTTTT. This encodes CASSQDPAGGPAGELFF.

CDR3 protein: CASSHFWTPSGIKLQYEQYF. CDR3 nucleotides: TGCGCCAGCAGCCACTTCTGGACCCCTAGCGGGATTAAACTCCAATACGAGCAGTACTTC. The chain couples TRBV4-1 to TRBJ2-7; TRBD2 matches 9 bases. Germline lookup yields CDR1 MGHRA and CDR2 YSYEKL. Germline trimming cut 3 bases from V and 4 bases from J; bases unmatched to any gene: 22. This CDR3 contains 20 residues.

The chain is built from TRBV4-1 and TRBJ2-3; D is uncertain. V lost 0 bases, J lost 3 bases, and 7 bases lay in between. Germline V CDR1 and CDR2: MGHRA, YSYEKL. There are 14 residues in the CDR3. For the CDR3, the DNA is TGCGCCAGCAGCCAAGATCCCCAAACAGATACGCAGTATTTT. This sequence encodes CASSQDPQTDTQYF.

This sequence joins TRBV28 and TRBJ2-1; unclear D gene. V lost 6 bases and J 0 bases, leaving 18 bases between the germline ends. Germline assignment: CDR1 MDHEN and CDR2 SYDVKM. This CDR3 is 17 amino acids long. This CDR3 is CASSLFDLMSSYNEQFF. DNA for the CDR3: TGTGCCAGCAGCCTTTTCGACTTGATGAGCTCCTACAATGAGCAGTTCTTC. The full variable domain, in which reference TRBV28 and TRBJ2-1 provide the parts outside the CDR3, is DVKVTQSSRYLVKRTGEKVFLECVQDMDHENMFWYRQDPGLGLRLIYFSYDVKMKEKGDIPEGYSVSREKKERFSLILESASTNQTSMYLCASSLFDLMSSYNEQFFGPGTRLTVL.

Written as DNA, the CDR3 is TGTGCCAGCAGCGGGACTAGCGGGAAGTCCGGGGAGCTGTTTTTT. Its protein product is CASSGTSGKSGELFF. The V call is TRBV5-4, the J call TRBJ2-2; 13 positions match TRBD2. The V and J ends lost 4 bases and 6 bases, in that order; junction bases with no gene match: 3. Germline V lookup: CDR1 SGHNT, CDR2 YYREEE (reference sequence). The CDR3 runs 15 residues.

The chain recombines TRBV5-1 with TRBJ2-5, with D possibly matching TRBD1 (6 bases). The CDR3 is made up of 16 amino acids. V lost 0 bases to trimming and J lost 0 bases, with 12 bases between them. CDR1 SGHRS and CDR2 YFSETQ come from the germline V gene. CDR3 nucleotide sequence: TGCGCCAGCAGCTTGGGGGTAGGGGACAACCAAGAGACCCAGTACTTC. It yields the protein CASSLGVGDNQETQYF.

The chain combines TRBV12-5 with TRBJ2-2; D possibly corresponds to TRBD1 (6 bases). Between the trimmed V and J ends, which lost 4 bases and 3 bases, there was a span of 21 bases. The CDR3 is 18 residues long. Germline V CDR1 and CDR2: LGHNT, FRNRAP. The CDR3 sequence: CASGWLPGTPRDTGELFF. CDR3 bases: TGTGCTAGTGGTTGGCTACCTGGGACACCCCGAGACACCGGGGAGCTGTTTTTT. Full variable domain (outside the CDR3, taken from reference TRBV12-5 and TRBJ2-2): DARVTQTPRHKVTEMGQEVTMRCQPILGHNTVFWYRQTMMQGLELLAYFRNRAPLDDSGMPKDRFSAEMPDATLATLKIQPSEPRDSAVYFCASGWLPGTPRDTGELFFGEGSRLTVL.